Below, 30 T cell receptor beta chains from the same sample are listed, as sequenced in a study of shared T cell receptors in the human thymus. Generated by immunoSEQ multiplex PCR, the TCRdb table keeps only in-frame clones and is missing some. The repertoire has hundreds of thousands of clones, roughly 90% of them found once; the top ten carry about 0.01%. A further study also used this sample, focusing on human thymus T cells.

The sample taken for sequencing was thymocytes. These receptors were taken from a boy younger than two with a congenital heart defect.

V usage is TRBV4-2 and J usage is TRBJ2-1, with 9 nucleotides matching TRBD2. The germline gives CDR1 LGHNA, CDR2 YNFKEQ. The CDR3 is made up of 16 amino acids. Trimming removed 1 base from V and 6 bases from J; junction bases left unmatched: 7. The CDR3 sequence: CASSQAPGTSSNEQFF. Here the CDR3 DNA reads TGTGCCAGCAGCCAAGCCCCCGGGACTAGCTCCAATGAGCAGTTCTTC.

The chain recombines TRBV27 with TRBJ2-7; 12 nucleotides align to TRBD2. This CDR3 has 15 amino acids. Germline values: CDR1 MNHEY, CDR2 SMNVEV (reference sequence). The J segment lost 6 bases and the V segment lost 0 bases, leaving 3 bases of the junction unmatched. CDR3 DNA sequence: TGTGCCAGCAGTTTATCGGCTAGCGGGAGGGCCGAGCAGTACTTC. Protein: CASSLSASGRAEQYF.

The chain employs TRBV11-3 and TRBJ2-3; 9 bases are a match to TRBD2. The CDR3 runs to 16 residues. V dropped 6 bases and J dropped 1; count of bases not matched to a gene: 8. CDR1 and CDR2 from the germline V gene are SGHNT and YENEEA. CDR3 coding DNA: TGTGCCAGCAGAGTAGGGTGGACTAGCGGCACAGATACGCAGTATTTT. This encodes CASRVGWTSGTDTQYF.

The J gene is TRBJ2-1, the V gene TRBV12-5; possible D gene TRBD2, 6 bases. Germline CDR1 is LGHNT and CDR2 is FRNRAP. The CDR3 has 16 residues. With 1 base removed from V and 1 base from J, the gap between germline ends came to 11 bases. In nucleotides, the CDR3 is TGTGCTAGTGGTTTGGCCGGGACTGAATCCTACAATGAGCAGTTCTTC. Protein sequence: CASGLAGTESYNEQFF. The full variable domain, completed using reference TRBV12-5 and TRBJ2-1, is DARVTQTPRHKVTEMGQEVTMRCQPILGHNTVFWYRQTMMQGLELLAYFRNRAPLDDSGMPKDRFSAEMPDATLATLKIQPSEPRDSAVYFCASGLAGTESYNEQFFGPGTRLTVL.

This sequence joins TRBV11-3 and TRBJ2-7; D might be TRBD1 (5 bases). Trimming cost V 5 bases and J 5 bases, with 13 bases left between them. CDR1 is SGHNT and CDR2 is YENEEA in the germline V gene. The CDR3 loop spans 13 amino acids. The CDR3 loop reads CASSPPTDHEQYF. The CDR3 DNA follows: TGTGCCAGCAGCCCGCCGACAGACCACGAGCAGTACTTC.

The chain joins TRBV7-2 to TRBJ2-5; 13 positions agree with TRBD2. Losses at the gene ends were 5 bases for V and 1 base for J; bases not matched to a gene: 10. Germline lookup yields CDR1 SGHTA and CDR2 FQGNSA. The CDR3 consists of 18 residues. CDR3 DNA: TGTGCCAGCAGCCCGGGGACTAGCGGGGAATCCAGCCAAGAGACCCAGTACTTC. This gives the protein CASSPGTSGESSQETQYF.

The chain has TRBV7-4 and TRBJ2-1; 8 bases map to TRBD1. The CDR3 length is 15 residues. The germline V gene has CDR1 SGHVT and CDR2 SQSDAQ. V lost 3 bases, J lost 8 bases, and 9 bases stayed unmatched. CDR3 sequence: CASSLGTGRWDEQFF. The CDR3 nucleotides read TGTGCCAGCAGCTTGGGGACAGGTCGCTGGGATGAGCAGTTCTTC.

The DNA for the CDR3 is TGCGCCAGCAGCTTGGTGAGGGGAGGTGGCTACACCTTC. Translated: CASSLVRGGGYTF. The rearrangement uses TRBV5-1 and TRBJ1-2, with a possible D match to TRBD1 (5 bases). CDR3 length equals 13 residues. Per the germline V gene, CDR1 is SGHRS and CDR2 is YFSETQ. With 0 bases removed from V and 7 bases from J, the gap between germline ends came to 10 bases. The full variable domain, its missing parts supplied by reference TRBV5-1 and TRBJ1-2, is KAGVTQTPRYLIKTRGQQVTLSCSPISGHRSVSWYQQTPGQGLQFLFEYFSETQRNKGNFPGRFSGRQFSNSRSEMNVSTLELGDSALYLCASSLVRGGGYTFGSGTRLTVV.

On this clone itself: A junction boundary mismatches the germline segment, possibly from a read error. The sample has other DNA sequences that encode this CDR3 too. V usage is TRBV18 and J usage is TRBJ2-6, with D hard to call. CDR1 KGHSH and CDR2 LQKENI come from the germline V gene. The CDR3 contains 18 residues. The CDR3 protein is CASSPPNRTSSGANVLTF. CDR3 DNA: TGTGCCAGCTCCCCACCGAACAGAACCAGCTCTGGGGCCAACGTCCTGACTTTC.

The chain combines TRBV27 with TRBJ1-1; the match to TRBD1 covers 9 bases. This CDR3 contains 18 residues. Looked up from germline, CDR1 is MNHEY and CDR2 is SMNVEV (reference sequence). J was trimmed by 0 bases and V by 7 bases; bases with no gene match: 15. Here the CDR3 DNA reads TGTGCCAGCACTCCTCGGGCGGAGGACAGGGGACTGAACACTGAAGCTTTCTTT. Its protein product is CASTPRAEDRGLNTEAFF.

The chain joins TRBV29-1 to TRBJ2-5, with D unresolved. This CDR3 spans 12 amino acids. With 4 bases removed from V and 5 bases from J, the gap between germline ends came to 11 bases. Germline V CDR1 and CDR2: SQVTM, ANQGSEA. The CDR3 region is CSVVPGGETQYF. The CDR3 DNA sequence: TGCAGCGTTGTGCCGGGTGGGGAGACCCAGTACTTC.

This rearrangement joins TRBV11-3 to TRBJ2-7; a possible D gene is TRBD1 (5 bases). CDR3 size: 15 residues. Trimming took 5 bases from V and 7 from J, leaving 21 bases between them. CDR1 and CDR2 (germline): SGHNT, YENEEA. The CDR3: CASSLRRLEGDEQYF. The CDR3 DNA is TGTGCCAGCAGCCTGCGTAGGTTGGAAGGGGATGAGCAGTACTTC.

This chain joins TRBV2 and TRBJ2-3; the match to TRBD2 covers 8 bases. This CDR3 contains 15 residues. Germline V gives CDR1 SNHLY, CDR2 FYNNEI. J was trimmed by 3 bases and V by 6 bases; bases with no gene match: 8. The CDR3 DNA reads TGTGCCAGCAGCCGGGCGGGAGGTCTTACAGATACGCAGTATTTT. Amino acid sequence: CASSRAGGLTDTQYF.

The chain employs TRBV10-3 and TRBJ2-7; D might be TRBD2 (5 bases). The V end was cut by 3 bases, the J end by 3 bases, with 21 bases between. Germline CDR1 is ENHRY and CDR2 is SYGVKD. The CDR3 runs 17 residues. The CDR3 sequence: CAISDFHGEQGYYEQYF. As DNA, the CDR3 is TGTGCCATCAGTGATTTTCACGGGGAACAAGGATACTACGAGCAGTACTTC.

This clone was recorded only once. The chain joins TRBV4-3 to TRBJ2-1, with D tentatively TRBD2 (6 bases). Germline CDR1 is LGHNA and CDR2 is YSLEER. The CDR3 is 16 residues long. The germline V and J ends were trimmed by 0 bases and 4 bases, with 13 bases remaining between them. The CDR3 DNA follows: TGCGCCAGCAGCCAAGACTGGGACTTGGCTTACAATGAGCAGTTCTTC. Protein sequence: CASSQDWDLAYNEQFF.

This clone has a single count. V gene TRBV27 combines with J gene TRBJ2-2; TRBD1 agrees at 8 bases. With V trimmed by 2 bases and J by 5 bases, 10 bases remained unmatched. Germline V CDR1 and CDR2: MNHEY, SMNVEV (reference sequence). The CDR3 contains 17 residues. The chain's CDR3 is CASSLEAGGDLTGELFF. The CDR3, as DNA: TGTGCCAGCAGTTTAGAAGCAGGGGGCGACCTTACCGGGGAGCTGTTTTTT.

The chain joins TRBV18 to TRBJ1-2, with D hard to call. V was shortened by 6 bases and J by 0 bases, with 14 bases between the two germline ends. There are 15 residues in the CDR3. Per germline, CDR1 KGHSH and CDR2 LQKENI. The CDR3: CASSRSSAANYGYTF. CDR3 nucleotides: TGTGCCAGCTCGCGCAGTTCGGCGGCTAACTATGGCTACACCTTC.

The rearrangement joins TRBV7-6 to TRBJ2-7; D is perhaps TRBD1 (6 bases). The CDR3 spans 13 residues. Germline lookup yields CDR1 SGHVS and CDR2 FNYEAQ. V shed 1 base and J shed 10 bases, with 14 bases lying between them. Written as DNA, the CDR3 is TGTGCCAGCAGCTTAGTGGCAGGGGCGTATCAGTACTTC. Translating it yields CASSLVAGAYQYF.

The rearrangement uses TRBV7-2 and TRBJ2-6, with TRBD1 matching 10 bases. CDR1 and CDR2 (germline): SGHTA, FQGNSA. This CDR3 comprises 17 residues. V shed 4 bases, J shed 4 bases, and the junction held 7 bases outside the gene matches. The CDR3 bases are TGTGCCAGCAGCTCCCGGGACAGGGGCCGGGGGGCCAACGTCCTGACTTTC. It specifies CASSSRDRGRGANVLTF.

J is TRBJ2-2 and V is TRBV11-2, with D maybe TRBD1 (5 bases). The germline CDR1 and CDR2 sequences are SGHAT and FQNNGV. Trimming shortened V by 0 bases and J by 3 bases, and 8 bases separated the two germline ends. The CDR3 loop spans 15 amino acids. CDR3 in DNA: TGTGCCAGCAGCTTAGATTCAGGGTACACCGGGGAGCTGTTTTTT. This encodes CASSLDSGYTGELFF.

V is TRBV11-3 and J is TRBJ2-5, with 7 positions matching TRBD2. Germline trimming cut 1 base from V and 3 bases from J; bases unmatched to any gene: 11. The CDR3 length is 17 residues. Germline V CDR1 and CDR2: SGHNT, YENEEA. CDR3 region: CASSLGGPSGDEETQYF. In DNA, the CDR3 is TGTGCCAGCAGCTTAGGAGGGCCTAGCGGAGACGAAGAGACCCAGTACTTC. The full variable domain, in which reference TRBV11-3 and TRBJ2-5 provide the parts outside the CDR3, is EAGVVQSPRYKIIEKKQPVAFWCNPISGHNTLYWYLQNLGQGPELLIRYENEEAVDDSQLPKDRFSAERLKGVDSTLKIQPAELGDSAVYLCASSLGGPSGDEETQYFGPGTRLLVL.

This clone was counted a single time. The CDR3 protein is CASSDWTGYHEQYF. CDR3 coding DNA: TGCGCCAGCAGTGATTGGACAGGGTACCACGAGCAGTACTTC. The chain links TRBV10-2 to TRBJ2-7; 8 bases align to TRBD1. Per germline, CDR1 WSHSY and CDR2 SAAADI. Losses at the gene ends were 3 bases for V and 5 bases for J; bases not matched to a gene: 6. The CDR3 spans 14 residues.

The DNA of the CDR3 is TGTGCCAGCAGCCCCCGGGACAGGGACCCCCTAGTCCGCTCCTACGAGCAGTACTTC. It codes for CASSPRDRDPLVRSYEQYF. This chain links TRBV27 with TRBJ2-7, with 9 bases matching TRBD1. Trimming removed 6 bases from V and 0 bases from J; junction bases left unmatched: 18. The CDR3 runs 19 residues. Germline lookup yields CDR1 MNHEY and CDR2 SMNVEV (reference sequence).

The rearrangement links TRBV9 to TRBJ2-3, with 11 bases identical to TRBD2. There are 18 residues in the CDR3. Trimming cost V 0 bases and J 6 bases; bases outside gene matches: 12. Germline-derived CDR1 and CDR2 are SGDLS and YYNGEE. This CDR3 is CASSVGLAGSPRIDTQYF. In nucleotides, the CDR3 is TGTGCCAGCAGCGTAGGACTAGCGGGATCCCCACGAATTGATACGCAGTATTTT.

The sample holds a few counts of this clone. V gene TRBV4-2 combines with J gene TRBJ1-5; a possible D gene is TRBD1 (5 bases). The CDR3 spans 13 residues. CDR1 and CDR2 from the germline V gene are LGHNA and YNFKEQ. Trimming removed 2 bases at V and 10 bases at J, with 12 bases between. CDR3 sequence reads: CASSQQGGRPQHF. Written as DNA, the CDR3 is TGTGCCAGCAGCCAACAGGGAGGACGTCCCCAGCATTTT.

V is TRBV7-9 and J is TRBJ2-1; TRBD2 agrees at 7 bases. Germline values: CDR1 SEHNR, CDR2 FQNEAQ (reference sequence). With V trimmed by 4 bases and J by 0 bases, 12 bases remained unmatched. The CDR3 runs to 18 residues. The DNA for the CDR3 is TGTGCCAGCAGCTCTACCTCGGGAGGATTGAGCTCCTACAATGAGCAGTTCTTC. Its protein product is CASSSTSGGLSSYNEQFF. The variable domain in full, completed from reference TRBV7-9 and TRBJ2-1, reads DTGVSQNPRHKITKRGQNVTFRCDPISEHNRLYWYRQTLGQGPEFLTYFQNEAQLEKSRLLSDRFSAERPKGSFSTLEIQRTEQGDSAMYLCASSSTSGGLSSYNEQFFGPGTRLTVL.

The V and J genes are TRBV25-1 and TRBJ2-7, with a possible D match to TRBD1 (6 bases). CDR3 size: 15 residues. CDR1 and CDR2 (germline): MGHDK, SYGVNS. Trimming shortened V by 0 bases and J by 2 bases, and 11 bases separated the two germline ends. In nucleotides, the CDR3 is TGTGCCAGCAGTGAATACCCAGGGGTAACCTACGAGCAGTACTTC. Protein sequence: CASSEYPGVTYEQYF.

The chain carries TRBV6-1 and TRBJ1-1; D is unclear. Germline V gene lookup returns CDR1 MNHNS and CDR2 SASEGT. This CDR3 spans 14 amino acids. V was cut by 6 bases and J by 2 bases, with 13 bases left in between. The CDR3 is CASRHPGFNTEAFF. CDR3 sequence (DNA): TGTGCCAGCAGACACCCGGGATTTAACACTGAAGCTTTCTTT.

The chain has TRBV1 and TRBJ2-2; the D segment call TRBD2 is taken from the table without a DNA check. TRBV1 is listed as a pseudogene. The length of the CDR3 is 19 residues. For the CDR3, the DNA is TGCACCAGCAGCCAAGAGGGACTAGCGGGAGAGGCGGGCACCGGGGAGCTGTTTTTT. It is translated as CTSSQEGLAGEAGTGELFF.

The rearrangement links TRBV10-2 to TRBJ2-3, with TRBD2 identical over 10 bases. The CDR3 extends over 16 amino acids. Germline V lookup: CDR1 WSHSY, CDR2 SAAADI. V lost 10 bases, J lost 3 bases, and 13 bases stayed unmatched. CDR3 in DNA: TGCGCCATCTCCCGGAGTAGCGGGAGGAAGACAGATACGCAGTATTTT. Its translation: CAISRSSGRKTDTQYF.